This TCR beta chain is drawn from a study of blood T cell repertoires in COVID-19. As for the study in general: The origin of the acute and convalescent COVID-19 samples was the United States, Italy and Spain.

In its sample, this clone was seen a few times. This table comes from immunoSEQ multiplex PCR, and its TCRdb copy is limited to in-frame clones, with some not included. The repertoire holds around 130,000 clones, with under 85% as singletons. The CDR3 contains 17 residues. Trimming took 1 base from V and 0 from J, leaving 14 bases between them. Germline values: CDR1 SGDLS, CDR2 YYNGEE. Source material: peripheral blood. This clonotype was sampled from a man between 40 and 49 years old with active or convalescent COVID-19. The chain joins TRBV9 to TRBJ1-3, with unresolved D. The CDR3 DNA reads TGTGCCAGCAGCGTACGAGGCCCGGGTAGCTCTGGAAACACCATATATTTT. Protein product: CASSVRGPGSSGNTIYF. The complete variable domain, with remaining parts taken from reference TRBV9 and TRBJ1-3, reads DSGVTQTPKHLITATGQRVTLRCSPRSGDLSVYWYQQSLDQGLQFLIQYYNGEERAKGNILERFSAQQFPDLHSELNLSSLELGDSALYFCASSVRGPGSSGNTIYFGEGSWLTVV.